This note documents a single TCR beta chain sequence. Antigen specificity is unknown. The data belong to a study of OX40 agonist ivuxolimab in advanced cancers. Study background: Partial responses were observed in three patients, of whom one had hepatocellular carcinoma and two had cutaneous melanoma. Points from the study as a whole: By week 6 at 0.1 to 3.0 mg/kg, blood CD4+ and CD8+ T cells had expanded clonally. There were, on average, more expanded clones in CD8+ T cells than in CD4+.

The CDR3 is 14 residues long. Germline loops: CDR1 KGHSH, CDR2 LQKENI. The junction had 1 base not matched to a gene; V was cut back by 3 bases and J by 3 bases. The assay was immunoSEQ multiplex PCR, and TCRdb's table has in-frame clones only and misses some. The data contain about 66,000 clones, roughly 87% of them singletons. This sequence was found in an adult with an advanced solid tumor such as melanoma, head and neck, liver or kidney cancer. V is TRBV18 and J is TRBJ2-3; TRBD2 aligns across 9 bases. The sample in question was CD4+ or CD8+ T cells sorted from blood, obtained in a trial of the OX40 agonist ivuxolimab. This CDR3 is CASSPTSGTDTQYF. Written as DNA, the CDR3 is TGTGCCAGCTCACCGACTAGCGGAACAGATACGCAGTATTTT.